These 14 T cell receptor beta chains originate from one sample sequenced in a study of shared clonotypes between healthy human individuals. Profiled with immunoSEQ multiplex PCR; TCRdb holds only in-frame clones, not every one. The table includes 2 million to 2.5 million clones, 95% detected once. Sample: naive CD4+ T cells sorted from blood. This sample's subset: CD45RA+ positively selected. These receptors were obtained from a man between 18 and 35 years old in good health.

The CDR3: CASVSSNSYNEQFF. The DNA for the CDR3 is TGTGCCAGCGTGAGCAGTAACTCCTACAATGAGCAGTTCTTC. The genes are TRBV2 and TRBJ2-1; D ambiguous. Trimming stripped 8 bases from V and 0 bases from J, with 11 bases between. The CDR3 consists of 14 residues. Looked up from germline, CDR1 is SNHLY and CDR2 is FYNNEI.

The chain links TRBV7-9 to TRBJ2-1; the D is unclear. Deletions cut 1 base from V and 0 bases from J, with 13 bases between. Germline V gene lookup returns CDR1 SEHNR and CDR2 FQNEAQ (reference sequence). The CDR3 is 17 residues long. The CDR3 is CASSLELHRTSYNEQFF. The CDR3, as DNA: TGTGCCAGCAGCTTAGAGTTGCACAGAACCTCCTACAATGAGCAGTTCTTC.

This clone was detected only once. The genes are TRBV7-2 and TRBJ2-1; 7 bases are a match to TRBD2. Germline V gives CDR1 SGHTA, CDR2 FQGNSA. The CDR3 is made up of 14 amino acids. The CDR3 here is CAKGGREPYNEQFF. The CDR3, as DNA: TGTGCTAAGGGCGGGAGAGAACCCTACAATGAGCAGTTCTTC.

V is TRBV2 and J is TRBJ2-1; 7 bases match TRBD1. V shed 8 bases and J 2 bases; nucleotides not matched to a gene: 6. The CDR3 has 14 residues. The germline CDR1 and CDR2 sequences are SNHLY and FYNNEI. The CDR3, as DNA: TGTGCCAGCCTCCGGGACAGAGCCTACAATGAGCAGTTCTTC. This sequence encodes CASLRDRAYNEQFF.

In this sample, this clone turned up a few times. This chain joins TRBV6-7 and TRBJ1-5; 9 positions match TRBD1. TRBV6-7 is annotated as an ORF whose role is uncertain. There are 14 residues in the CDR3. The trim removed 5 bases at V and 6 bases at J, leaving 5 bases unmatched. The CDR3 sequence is CASSAGQGPQPQHF. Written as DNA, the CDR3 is TGTGCCAGCAGTGCGGGACAGGGTCCTCAGCCCCAGCATTTT.

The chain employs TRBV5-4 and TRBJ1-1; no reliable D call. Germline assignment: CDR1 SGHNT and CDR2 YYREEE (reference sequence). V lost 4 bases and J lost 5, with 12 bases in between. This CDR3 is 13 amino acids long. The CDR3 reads CASSLLTGTEAFF. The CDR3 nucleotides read TGTGCCAGCAGCCTACTTACGGGGACTGAAGCTTTCTTT.

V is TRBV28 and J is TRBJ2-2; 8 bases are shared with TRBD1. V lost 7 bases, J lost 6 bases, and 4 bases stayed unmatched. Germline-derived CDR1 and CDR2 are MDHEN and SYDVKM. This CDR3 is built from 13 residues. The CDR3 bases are TGTGCCAGCAAGACAGGGGTCGCCGGGGAGCTGTTTTTT. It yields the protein CASKTGVAGELFF.

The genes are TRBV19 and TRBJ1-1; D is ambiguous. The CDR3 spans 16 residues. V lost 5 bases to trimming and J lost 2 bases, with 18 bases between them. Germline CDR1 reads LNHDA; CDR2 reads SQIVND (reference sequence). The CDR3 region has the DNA TGTGCCAGTAGTCAACCTCGCGGGTTTAGTAACACTGAAGCTTTCTTT. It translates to CASSQPRGFSNTEAFF. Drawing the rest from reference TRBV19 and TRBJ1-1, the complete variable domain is DGGITQSPKYLFRKEGQNVTLSCEQNLNHDAMYWYRQDPGQGLRLIYYSQIVNDFQKGDIAEGYSVSREKKESFPLTVTSAQKNPTAFYLCASSQPRGFSNTEAFFGQGTRLTVV.

CDR3: CAWSSEWGSGSTDTQYF. The CDR3 DNA sequence: TGTGCCTGGAGTTCCGAGTGGGGTAGCGGGAGTACAGATACGCAGTATTTT. This chain joins TRBV30 and TRBJ2-3, with 9 bases that match TRBD2. CDR1 GTSNPN and CDR2 SVGIG come from the germline V gene (reference sequence). This CDR3 has 17 amino acids. V lost 2 bases, J lost 3 bases, and 12 bases stayed unmatched.

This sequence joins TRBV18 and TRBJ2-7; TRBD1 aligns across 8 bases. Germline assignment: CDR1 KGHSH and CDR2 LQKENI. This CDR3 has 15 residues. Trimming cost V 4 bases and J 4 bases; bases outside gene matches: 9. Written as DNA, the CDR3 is TGTGCCAGCTCACGAGTAGGCCAGGGGGCTTACGAGCAGTACTTC. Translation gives CASSRVGQGAYEQYF.

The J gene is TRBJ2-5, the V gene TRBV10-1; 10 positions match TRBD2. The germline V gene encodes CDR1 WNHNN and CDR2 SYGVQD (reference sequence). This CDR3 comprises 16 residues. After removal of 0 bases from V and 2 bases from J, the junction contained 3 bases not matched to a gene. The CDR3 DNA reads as TGCGCCAGCAGTGAGTCAGCTAGCGGGGGACAAGAGACCCAGTACTTC. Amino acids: CASSESASGGQETQYF.

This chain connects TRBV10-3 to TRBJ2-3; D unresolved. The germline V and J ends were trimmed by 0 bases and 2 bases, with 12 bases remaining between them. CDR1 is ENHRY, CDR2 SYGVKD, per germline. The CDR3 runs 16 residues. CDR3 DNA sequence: TGTGCCATCAGTGAGTCGGGGATAGCTCTCACAGATACGCAGTATTTT. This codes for CAISESGIALTDTQYF.

The CDR3 sequence: CASSWSTYTDTQYF. The CDR3 region has the DNA TGTGCCAGCAGCTGGAGTACTTATACAGATACGCAGTATTTT. The V gene is TRBV7-9, the J gene TRBJ2-3, with no clear D. The CDR3 consists of 14 residues. The germline gives CDR1 SEHNR, CDR2 FQNEAQ (reference sequence). The V end was cut by 4 bases, the J end by 3 bases, with 11 bases between.

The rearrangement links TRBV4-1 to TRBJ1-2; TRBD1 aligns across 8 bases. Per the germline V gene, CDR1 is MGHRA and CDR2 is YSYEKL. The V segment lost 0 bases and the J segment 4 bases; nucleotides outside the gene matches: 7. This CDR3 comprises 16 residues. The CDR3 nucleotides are TGCGCCAGCAGCCAAGATAGGGCAGGGGGCCTCTATGGCTACACCTTC. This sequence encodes CASSQDRAGGLYGYTF.